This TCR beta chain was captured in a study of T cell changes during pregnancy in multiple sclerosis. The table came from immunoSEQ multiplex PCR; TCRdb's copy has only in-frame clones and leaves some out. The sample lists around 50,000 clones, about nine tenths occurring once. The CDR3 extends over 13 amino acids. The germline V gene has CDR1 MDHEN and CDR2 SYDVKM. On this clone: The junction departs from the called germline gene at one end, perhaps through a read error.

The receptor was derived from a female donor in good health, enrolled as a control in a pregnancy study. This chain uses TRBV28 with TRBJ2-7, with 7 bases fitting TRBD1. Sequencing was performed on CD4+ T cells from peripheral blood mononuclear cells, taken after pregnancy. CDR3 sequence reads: CASSRSRGQLPAF. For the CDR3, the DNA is TGTGCCAGCAGTCGATCCAGGGGACAGCTACCAGCCTTC. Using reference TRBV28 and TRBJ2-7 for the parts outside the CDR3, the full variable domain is DVKVTQSSRYLVKRTGEKVFLECVQDMDHENMFWYRQDPGLGLRLIYFSYDVKMKEKGDIPEGYSVSREKKERFSLILESASTNQTSMYLCASSRSRGQLPAFGPGTRLTVT.